The next 32 T cell receptor beta chains were all read from a single sample in a study of yellow fever vaccine responses in identical twins. TCRdb re-analysed the RT-PCR reads in MiXCR, keeping a single row per CDR3 protein. The data contain approximately 2,000 distinct CDR3 sequences, approximately 78% of them singletons. The sample was T cells from blood (PBMCs), unsorted or a sorted subset (not recorded which), taken before or after yellow fever vaccination (not recorded which). The receptors were gathered from a young woman who received the yellow fever vaccine.

The chain has TRBV11-1 and TRBJ2-5; TRBD2 might be the D (6 bases). V was shortened by 5 bases and J by 5 bases, with 18 bases between the two germline ends. Germline assignment: CDR1 SGHAT and CDR2 FQDESV (reference sequence). This CDR3 is built from 15 residues. CDR3 residues: CASSPLDWGEETQYF. CDR3 DNA sequence: TGTGCCAGCAGCCCACTGGACTGGGGGGAGGAGACCCAGTACTTC.

This clonotype was seen just once. Here the CDR3 reads CAISESAGSNYGYTF. The CDR3 DNA follows: TGTGCCATCAGTGAGTCTGCTGGCTCTAACTATGGCTACACCTTC. The chain recombines TRBV10-3 with TRBJ1-2; D not resolved. Germline V gene data show CDR1 as ENHRY and CDR2 as SYGVKD. The CDR3 is made up of 15 amino acids. V gave up 0 bases and J gave up 0 bases, with 8 bases separating them.

The genes are TRBV12-3 or TRBV12-4 and TRBJ2-3, with D possibly being TRBD2 (6 bases). The CDR3 extends over 17 amino acids. The ends were cut back, 3 bases at V and 0 bases at J, with 16 bases in the middle. The CDR3 spells CASSFPIGTPSTDTQYF. The CDR3 DNA follows: TGTGCCAGCAGTTTTCCAATCGGGACTCCTAGCACAGATACGCAGTATTTT.

CDR3 sequence: CASRERNQPQHF. In nucleotides, the CDR3 is TGTGCCAGCAGGGAGCGGAATCAGCCCCAGCATTTT. The chain recombines TRBV2 with TRBJ1-5, with unresolved D. Trimming removed 6 bases at V and 4 bases at J, with 7 bases between. CDR1 is SNHLY and CDR2 is FYNNEI in the germline V gene. This CDR3 is built from 12 residues.

The V call is TRBV28, the J call TRBJ1-5; no firm D call. The V end lost 7 bases, the J end lost 3 bases, and 16 bases lay between the germline ends. CDR3 length equals 15 residues. Germline CDR1 and CDR2: MDHEN and SYDVKM. CDR3 coding DNA: TGTGCCAGCAAACCGGCGGAGATTGTCAATCAGCCCCAGCATTTT. As protein: CASKPAEIVNQPQHF.

The chain employs TRBV28 and TRBJ1-1, with D unclear. The CDR3 has 13 residues. V lost 3 bases and J lost 0, with 5 bases in between. From germline, CDR1 is MDHEN and CDR2 SYDVKM. The CDR3 DNA sequence: TGTGCCAGCAGTTTCCGGATGAACACTGAAGCTTTCTTT. Its protein is CASSFRMNTEAFF. The full variable domain, with the rest looked up from reference TRBV28 and TRBJ1-1, is DVKVTQSSRYLVKRTGEKVFLECVQDMDHENMFWYRQDPGLGLRLIYFSYDVKMKEKGDIPEGYSVSREKKERFSLILESASTNQTSMYLCASSFRMNTEAFFGQGTRLTVV.

V gene TRBV11-1 combines with J gene TRBJ2-5; 7 nucleotides align to TRBD2. The CDR3 totals 17 residues. CDR1 is SGHAT and CDR2 is FQDESV in the germline V gene (reference sequence). J gave up 4 bases and V 1 base, and 12 bases lay outside the gene matches. CDR3 amino acids: CASSLVLGLDPRETQYF. The CDR3 coding sequence is TGTGCCAGCAGCTTAGTATTAGGACTAGATCCTCGAGAGACCCAGTACTTC.

V and J are TRBV3-1 and TRBJ2-2; D possibly uses TRBD1 or TRBD2 (5 bases each). Germline assignment: CDR1 LGHDT and CDR2 YNNKEL (reference sequence). The CDR3 loop spans 14 amino acids. Between the trimmed V and J ends, which lost 1 base and 6 bases, there was a span of 9 bases. Here the CDR3 reads CASSQGGDAGELFF. As DNA, the CDR3 is TGTGCCAGCAGCCAAGGAGGGGATGCCGGGGAGCTGTTTTTT.

The V and J genes are TRBV7-7 and TRBJ2-5; D tentatively fits TRBD1 or TRBD2 (5 bases each). This CDR3 is 14 amino acids long. Germline V gene sequence: CDR1 SSHAT, CDR2 FNYEAQ (reference sequence). V gave up 1 base and J gave up 2 bases, with 8 bases separating them. The CDR3 sequence is CASSLGDGQETQYF. CDR3 nucleotide sequence: TGTGCCAGCAGCTTAGGGGACGGACAAGAGACCCAGTACTTC.

The chain combines TRBV15 with TRBJ2-3, with D perhaps matching TRBD2 (5 bases). Germline CDR1 and CDR2: LNHNV and YYDKDF (reference sequence). Trimming removed 4 bases from V and 0 bases from J, with 11 bases in between. This CDR3 contains 15 residues. The CDR3 DNA sequence: TGTGCCACCAGCAATTCAGCGGCGAGCACAGATACGCAGTATTTT. Protein sequence: CATSNSAASTDTQYF.

The chain uses TRBV20-1 and TRBJ2-1; 13 bases agree with TRBD2. Unmatched junction bases numbered 2, after V lost 0 bases and J lost 9 bases. Germline CDR1 is DFQATT and CDR2 is SNEGSKA (reference sequence). There are 14 residues in the CDR3. This chain's CDR3 is CSARELAGGIEQFF. For the CDR3, the DNA is TGCAGTGCTAGAGAACTAGCGGGAGGGATTGAGCAGTTCTTC.

The chain joins TRBV6-2 or TRBV6-3 to TRBJ2-1; 8 positions agree with TRBD2. Germline V lookup: CDR1 MNHEY, CDR2 SVGEGT. This CDR3 has 14 residues. J gave up 2 bases and V 5 bases, and 2 bases lay outside the gene matches. Here the CDR3 DNA reads TGTGCCAGCAGTACCGGGGGGGCCTACAATGAGCAGTTCTTC. Translated: CASSTGGAYNEQFF.

The J gene is TRBJ2-1, the V gene TRBV7-3; unclear D gene. There are 14 residues in the CDR3. Trimming stripped 2 bases from V and 4 bases from J, with 9 bases between. Germline assignment: CDR1 SGHTA and CDR2 FQGTGA. The DNA for the CDR3 is TGTGCCAGCAGCTTACCATCCGGGTACAATGAGCAGTTCTTC. This codes for CASSLPSGYNEQFF.

As regards this clonotype: An end of the junction differs from the germline gene, which may be a read error. V gene TRBV6-2 or TRBV6-3 combines with J gene TRBJ2-1; the D is unclear. Looked up from germline, CDR1 is MNHEY and CDR2 is SVGEGT. The CDR3 totals 13 residues. The CDR3 spells CASSDSSSNEQFF. DNA of the CDR3: TGTGCCAGCAGTGACTCAAGTAGCAATGAGCAGTTCTTC.

This chain uses TRBV11-1 with TRBJ2-7; D uncertain. This CDR3 has 13 amino acids. The germline V gene encodes CDR1 SGHAT and CDR2 FQDESV (reference sequence). V was shortened by 2 bases and J by 1 base, with 6 bases between the two germline ends. The CDR3: CASSLHTSYEQYV. In DNA form, the CDR3 reads TGTGCCAGCAGCTTACACACGTCCTACGAGCAGTACGTC.

The rearrangement joins TRBV11-3 to TRBJ2-3, with D unclear. V lost 4 bases, J lost 2 bases, and 4 bases lay in between. The CDR3 has 12 residues. CDR1 SGHNT and CDR2 YENEEA come from the germline V gene. CDR3 residues: CASSYNTDTQYF. The CDR3 DNA reads TGTGCCAGCAGCTACAACACAGATACGCAGTATTTT.

J is TRBJ2-3 and V is TRBV11-1; 14 positions agree with TRBD2. V trimming: 5 bases; J trimming: 4 bases; junction bases outside the gene matches: 11. The CDR3 covers 18 residues. Germline loops: CDR1 SGHAT, CDR2 FQDESV (reference sequence). CDR3 bases: TGTGCCAGCAGCCTCTCGGGACTAGCGGGAGAGGGTTCAGATACGCAGTATTTT. Translation: CASSLSGLAGEGSDTQYF.

This clonotype is a singleton in its sample. The CDR3 loop reads CASSRQTLGQEEKLFF. The CDR3 bases are TGTGCCAGCAGCCGACAGACCCTCGGACAGGAGGAAAAACTGTTTTTT. The V and J genes are TRBV4-2 and TRBJ1-4, with TRBD1 matching over 7 bases. The CDR3 extends over 16 amino acids. In germline, CDR1 is LGHNA, CDR2 YNFKEQ. Unmatched junction bases numbered 13, after V lost 4 bases and J lost 8 bases.

The chain recombines TRBV7-3 with TRBJ1-1; D gene ambiguous. Germline assignment: CDR1 SGHTA and CDR2 FQGTGA. V was pared by 2 bases and J by 1 base, with 5 bases between. The CDR3 runs to 13 residues. The chain's CDR3 is CASSLYGNTEAFF. CDR3 coding DNA: TGTGCCAGCAGCTTATACGGGAACACTGAAGCTTTCTTT.

The V call is TRBV13, the J call TRBJ2-5; D remains unclear. The CDR3 has 12 residues. V was shortened by 7 bases and J by 7 bases, with 13 bases between the two germline ends. Per the germline V gene, CDR1 is PRHDT and CDR2 is FYEKMQ (reference sequence). The CDR3 sequence: CASINLGGTQYF. DNA of the CDR3: TGTGCCAGCATCAATCTGGGCGGGACCCAGTACTTC.

This clonotype occurred once. The chain joins TRBV11-1 to TRBJ1-2, with D unclear. Germline loops: CDR1 SGHAT, CDR2 FQDESV (reference sequence). The CDR3 has 14 amino acids. V was clipped by 4 bases and J by 8 bases, with 17 bases between them. DNA for the CDR3: TGTGCCAGCAGCTCCCCAGTCCCGGCGCGAGGCTACACCTTC. Its translation: CASSSPVPARGYTF.

V and J are TRBV19 and TRBJ1-6, with TRBD1 matching over 7 bases. Germline V CDR1 and CDR2: LNHDA, SQIVND (reference sequence). Trimming took 3 bases from V and 4 from J; bases not matched to a gene: 3. This CDR3 is 15 amino acids long. CDR3 sequence reads: CASSIYRGYNSPLHF. The CDR3 coding sequence is TGTGCCAGTAGTATCTACAGGGGATATAATTCACCCCTCCACTTT.

This clonotype was found once. The chain carries TRBV10-3 and TRBJ1-1; tentatively, D is TRBD1 (6 bases). Germline CDR1 ENHRY, CDR2 SYGVKD. The ends were cut back, 10 bases at V and 5 bases at J, with 17 bases in the middle. The CDR3 length is 13 residues. The DNA of the CDR3 is TGTGCCACCGCGGTGGGGGGGCAAACTGAAGCTTTCTTT. Its translation: CATAVGGQTEAFF.

The CDR3 bases are TGTGCCAGCTCGAAGTACCAAGAGACCCAGTACTTC. Protein product: CASSKYQETQYF. The genes are TRBV19 and TRBJ2-5; D gene ambiguous. Germline V gives CDR1 LNHDA, CDR2 SQIVND (reference sequence). The CDR3 extends over 12 amino acids. V was clipped by 9 bases and J by 0 bases, with 8 bases between them.

This clonotype came up once. This chain uses TRBV20-1 with TRBJ2-5, with D tentatively TRBD2 (5 bases). The germline V gene has CDR1 DFQATT and CDR2 SNEGSKA (reference sequence). The ends were cut back, 3 bases at V and 6 bases at J, with 17 bases in the middle. The CDR3 is 14 amino acids. CDR3 nucleotides: TGCAGTGCTAGGACCCTCGGGGAACTCCAGACCCAGTACTTC. It is translated as CSARTLGELQTQYF.

V usage is TRBV23-1 and J usage is TRBJ1-2; D remains unclear. TRBV23-1 is designated an ORF whose function remains uncertain. Trimming took 8 bases from V and 8 from J, leaving 15 bases between them. The CDR3 covers 12 residues. Here the CDR3 DNA reads TGCGCCAGCCCAGTCCCAAGAGGCGGCTACACCTTC. This encodes CASPVPRGGYTF.

The chain joins TRBV11-1 to TRBJ2-1; TRBD2 matches at 9 bases. This CDR3 is 18 amino acids long. V shed 8 bases and J 7 bases; nucleotides not matched to a gene: 21. Germline CDR1 and CDR2: SGHAT and FQDESV (reference sequence). The CDR3 sequence: CASSPDQMAGGTQNEQFF. DNA of the CDR3: TGTGCCAGCTCGCCTGATCAAATGGCGGGAGGGACACAGAATGAGCAGTTCTTC.

The chain links TRBV14 to TRBJ2-2, with 12 bases fitting TRBD2. The trim removed 3 bases at V and 3 bases at J, leaving 5 bases unmatched. The germline V gene encodes CDR1 SGHDN and CDR2 FVKESK. The CDR3 length is 17 residues. CDR3 amino acids: CASSHQTSGSYTGELFF. As DNA, the CDR3 is TGTGCCAGCAGCCACCAGACTAGCGGGAGTTACACCGGGGAGCTGTTTTTT.

This rearrangement joins TRBV28 to TRBJ2-4; D may match TRBD1 or TRBD2 (5 bases each). CDR1 MDHEN and CDR2 SYDVKM come from the germline V gene. Trimming took 10 bases from V and 3 from J, leaving 13 bases between them. The CDR3 contains 13 residues. The CDR3 bases are TGTGCCACCGGGGACGAGTTCAAAAACATTCAGTACTTC. It yields the protein CATGDEFKNIQYF.

V is TRBV2 and J is TRBJ1-1, with TRBD1 identical over 8 bases. The CDR3 covers 14 residues. J gave up 1 base and V 5 bases, and 3 bases lay outside the gene matches. The V gene's germline CDR1 is SNHLY and CDR2 FYNNEI. CDR3 sequence (DNA): TGTGCCAGCAGTATGACAGGGGAGAACACTGAAGCTTTCTTT. It codes for CASSMTGENTEAFF.

This chain connects TRBV7-9 to TRBJ1-1; 9 bases align to TRBD1. Germline V gene lookup returns CDR1 SEHNR and CDR2 FQNEAQ (reference sequence). This CDR3 contains 15 residues. J gave up 3 bases and V 1 base, and 3 bases lay outside the gene matches. The CDR3 loop reads CASSLEQGAYTEAFF. DNA for the CDR3: TGTGCCAGCAGCTTAGAACAGGGGGCGTACACTGAAGCTTTCTTT.

In its sample, this clonotype was seen once. V usage is TRBV7-3 and J usage is TRBJ2-1; 7 nucleotides line up with TRBD2. The germline V gene has CDR1 SGHTA and CDR2 FQGTGA. J gave up 2 bases and V 1 base, and 14 bases lay outside the gene matches. CDR3 size: 19 residues. CDR3 coding DNA: TGTGCCAGCAGCTTAAAGTTCGGGAGGCTGGGAGAAACCTACAATGAGCAGTTCTTC. Amino acid sequence: CASSLKFGRLGETYNEQFF.